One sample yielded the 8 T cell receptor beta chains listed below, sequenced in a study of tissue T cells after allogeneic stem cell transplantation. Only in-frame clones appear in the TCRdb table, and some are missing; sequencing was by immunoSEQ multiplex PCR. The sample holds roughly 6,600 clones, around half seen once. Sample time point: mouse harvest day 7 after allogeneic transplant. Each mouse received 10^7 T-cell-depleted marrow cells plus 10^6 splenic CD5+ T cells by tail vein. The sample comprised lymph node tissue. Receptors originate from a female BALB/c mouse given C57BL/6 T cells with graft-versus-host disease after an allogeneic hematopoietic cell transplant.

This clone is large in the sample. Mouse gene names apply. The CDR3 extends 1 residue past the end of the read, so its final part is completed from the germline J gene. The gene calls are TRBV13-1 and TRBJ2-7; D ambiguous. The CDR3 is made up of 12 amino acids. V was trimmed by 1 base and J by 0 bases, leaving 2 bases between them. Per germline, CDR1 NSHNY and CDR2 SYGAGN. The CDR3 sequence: CASSDNSYEQYF. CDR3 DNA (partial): TGTGCCAGCAGTGATAACTCCTATGAACAGTAC.

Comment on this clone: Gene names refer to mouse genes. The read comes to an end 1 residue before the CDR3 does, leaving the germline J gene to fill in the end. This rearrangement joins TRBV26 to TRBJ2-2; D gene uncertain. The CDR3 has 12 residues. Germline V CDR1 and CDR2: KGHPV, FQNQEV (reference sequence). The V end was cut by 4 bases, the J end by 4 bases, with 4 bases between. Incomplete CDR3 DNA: TGTGCCAGCAGTCGGGGCACCGGGCAGCTCTAC. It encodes CASSRGTGQLY. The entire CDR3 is CASSRGTGQLYF.

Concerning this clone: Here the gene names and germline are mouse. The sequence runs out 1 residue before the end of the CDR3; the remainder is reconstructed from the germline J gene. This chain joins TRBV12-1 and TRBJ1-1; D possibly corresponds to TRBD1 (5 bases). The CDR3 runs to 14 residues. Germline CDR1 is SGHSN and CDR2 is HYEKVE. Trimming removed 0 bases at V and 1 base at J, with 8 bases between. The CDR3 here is CASSLARVNTEVFF. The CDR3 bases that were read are TGTGCCAGCTCTCTCGCCAGGGTGAACACAGAAGTCTTC.

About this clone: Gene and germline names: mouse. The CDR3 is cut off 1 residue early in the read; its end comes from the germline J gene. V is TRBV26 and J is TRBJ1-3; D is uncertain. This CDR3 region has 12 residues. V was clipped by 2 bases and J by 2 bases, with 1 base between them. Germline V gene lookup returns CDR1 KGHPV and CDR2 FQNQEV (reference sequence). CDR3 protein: CASSLAGNTLYF. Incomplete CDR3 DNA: TGTGCCAGCAGTCTGGCTGGAAATACGCTCTAT.

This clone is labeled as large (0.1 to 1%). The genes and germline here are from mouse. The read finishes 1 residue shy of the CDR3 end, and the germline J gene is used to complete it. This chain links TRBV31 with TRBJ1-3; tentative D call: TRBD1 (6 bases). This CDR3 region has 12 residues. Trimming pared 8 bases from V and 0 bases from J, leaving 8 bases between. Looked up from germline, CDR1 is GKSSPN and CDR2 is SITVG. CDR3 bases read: TGTGCCACCAGGGGTTCTGGAAATACGCTCTAT. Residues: CATRGSGNTLY. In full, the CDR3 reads CATRGSGNTLYF. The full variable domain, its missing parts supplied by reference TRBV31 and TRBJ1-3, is AQTIHQWPVAEIKAVGSPLSLGCTIKGKSSPNLYWYWQATGGTLQQLFYSITVGQVESVVQLNLSASRPKDDQFILSTEKLLLSHSGFYLCATRGSGNTLYFGEGSRLIVV.

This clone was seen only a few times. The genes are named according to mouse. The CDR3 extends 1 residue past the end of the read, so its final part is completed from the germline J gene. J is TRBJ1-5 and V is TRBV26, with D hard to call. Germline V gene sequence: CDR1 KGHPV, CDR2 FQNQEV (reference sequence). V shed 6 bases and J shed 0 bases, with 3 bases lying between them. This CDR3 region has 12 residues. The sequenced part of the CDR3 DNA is TGTGCCAGCAGCATTAACAACCAGGCTCCGCTT. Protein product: CASSINNQAPL. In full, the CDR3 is CASSINNQAPLF.

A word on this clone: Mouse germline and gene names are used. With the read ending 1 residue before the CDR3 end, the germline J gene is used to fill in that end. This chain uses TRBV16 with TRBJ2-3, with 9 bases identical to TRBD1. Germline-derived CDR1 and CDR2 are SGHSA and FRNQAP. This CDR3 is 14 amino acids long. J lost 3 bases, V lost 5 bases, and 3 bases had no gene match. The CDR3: CASSQQGAAETLYF. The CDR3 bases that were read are TGTGCAAGCAGCCAACAGGGGGCGGCAGAAACGCTGTAT.

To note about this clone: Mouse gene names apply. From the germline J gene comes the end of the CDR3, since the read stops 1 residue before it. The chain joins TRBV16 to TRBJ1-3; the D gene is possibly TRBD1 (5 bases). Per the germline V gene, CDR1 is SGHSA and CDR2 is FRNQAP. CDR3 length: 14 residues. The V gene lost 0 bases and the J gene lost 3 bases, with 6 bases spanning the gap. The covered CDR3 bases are TGTGCAAGCAGCTTAGAGGGGGTTGGAAATACGCTCTAT. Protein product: CASSLEGVGNTLY. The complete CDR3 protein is CASSLEGVGNTLYF.